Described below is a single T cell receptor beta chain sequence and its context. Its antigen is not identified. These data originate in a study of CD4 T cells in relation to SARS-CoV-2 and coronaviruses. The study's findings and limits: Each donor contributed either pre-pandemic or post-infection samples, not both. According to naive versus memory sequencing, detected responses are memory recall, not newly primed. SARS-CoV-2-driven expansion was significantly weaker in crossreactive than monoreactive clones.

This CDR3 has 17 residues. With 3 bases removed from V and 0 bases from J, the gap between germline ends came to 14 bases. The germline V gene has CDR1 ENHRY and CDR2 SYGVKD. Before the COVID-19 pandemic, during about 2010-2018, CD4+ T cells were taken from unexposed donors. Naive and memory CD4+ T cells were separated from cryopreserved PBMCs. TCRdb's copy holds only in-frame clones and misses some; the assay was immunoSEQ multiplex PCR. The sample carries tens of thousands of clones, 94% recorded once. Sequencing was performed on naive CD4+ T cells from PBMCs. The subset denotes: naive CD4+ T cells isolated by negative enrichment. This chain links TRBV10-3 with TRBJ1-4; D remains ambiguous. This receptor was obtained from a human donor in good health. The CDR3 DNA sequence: TGTGCCATCAGTGAAATAGGTACCACAGCAACTAATGAAAAACTGTTTTTT. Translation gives CAISEIGTTATNEKLFF.